The 8 T cell receptor beta chains listed next were all sequenced from one sample in a study of blood T cell repertoires in COVID-19. TCRdb's copy holds only in-frame clones and misses some; the assay was immunoSEQ multiplex PCR. This sample has over 100,000 clones, with 82% found just once. Sequencing was done on a sample of peripheral blood. The receptor source for this set is a man between 65 and 80 years old with acute or convalescent COVID-19.

The J gene is TRBJ1-1, the V gene TRBV9; D not resolved. Germline CDR1 and CDR2: SGDLS and YYNGEE. V was clipped by 0 bases and J by 3 bases, with 9 bases between them. The length of the CDR3 is 14 residues. For the CDR3, the DNA is TGTGCCAGCAGCGTAGGAATGGAGGACACTGAAGCTTTCTTT. This sequence encodes CASSVGMEDTEAFF.

DNA of the CDR3: TGTGCCAGCAGTAATAATATTGGGGTAGCGTCCGAGCAGTACTTC. Its protein is CASSNNIGVASEQYF. V gene TRBV6-5 combines with J gene TRBJ2-7, with D perhaps TRBD2 (5 bases). The CDR3 loop spans 15 amino acids. Per the germline V gene, CDR1 is MNHEY and CDR2 is SVGAGI. The V end was cut by 5 bases, the J end by 6 bases, with 20 bases between.

J is TRBJ2-7 and V is TRBV18; 15 bases map to TRBD2. Germline V CDR1 and CDR2: KGHSH, LQKENI. CDR3 length: 15 residues. After removal of 3 bases from V and 4 bases from J, the junction contained 1 base not matched to a gene. In DNA, the CDR3 is TGTGCCAGCTCACCCGGGACTAGCGGGAGGTACGAGCAGTACTTC. Translated: CASSPGTSGRYEQYF.

The CDR3 spells CASSPREWAQYF. The CDR3 region has the DNA TGTGCCAGCAGCCCCCGGGAGTGGGCGCAGTATTTT. The chain combines TRBV3-1 (or the pseudogene TRBV3-2) with TRBJ2-3, with D tentatively TRBD2 (6 bases). The CDR3 length is 12 residues. V was clipped by 4 bases and J by 10 bases, with 12 bases between them. Germline V lookup: CDR1 LGHDT, CDR2 YNNKEL (reference sequence).

The J gene is TRBJ1-2, the V gene TRBV19; 7 bases are shared with TRBD1. This CDR3 spans 13 amino acids. Germline assignment: CDR1 LNHDA and CDR2 SQIVND (reference sequence). Germline trimming cut 5 bases from V and 3 bases from J; bases unmatched to any gene: 3. DNA of the CDR3: TGTGCCAGTAGTCCCACAGGGGACTATGGCTACACCTTC. It encodes CASSPTGDYGYTF.

The chain carries TRBV6-5 and TRBJ2-7, with D perhaps TRBD2 (5 bases). This CDR3 has 13 residues. Germline values: CDR1 MNHEY, CDR2 SVGAGI. Between the trimmed V and J ends, which lost 7 bases and 4 bases, there was a span of 14 bases. The CDR3 reads CASTSDRGYEQYF. The CDR3 DNA follows: TGTGCCAGCACCTCAGATCGGGGTTACGAGCAGTACTTC.

This clone was detected only once. The genes are TRBV9 and TRBJ2-5; no reliable D call. V was clipped by 0 bases and J by 5 bases, with 8 bases between them. The CDR3 has 13 amino acids. Looked up from germline, CDR1 is SGDLS and CDR2 is YYNGEE. The CDR3: CASSVVVGETQYF. The CDR3 bases are TGTGCCAGCAGCGTAGTGGTCGGGGAGACCCAGTACTTC.

The chain recombines TRBV10-1 with TRBJ1-3, with 8 bases fitting TRBD1. V lost 6 bases and J lost 5; bases outside the gene matches: 6. CDR3 length: 14 residues. Germline loops: CDR1 WNHNN, CDR2 SYGVQD (reference sequence). CDR3 coding DNA: TGCGCCAGCAGCAGCGGGACAGGAAGAAACACCATATATTTT. Its translation is CASSSGTGRNTIYF.